This T cell receptor (beta chain) stems from a study of cytomegalovirus exposure and HLA in healthy donors. Study-level background: A previous analysis identified 100 million or so unique TCR beta sequences derived from roughly 190 million T cells. Early released data comprised around 85 million unique TCRs from HLA-typed donors.

The CDR3 covers 11 residues. CDR1 SGHAT and CDR2 FQNNGV come from the germline V gene. V was shortened by 1 base and J by 10 bases, with 7 bases between the two germline ends. Concerning this clone: Its specificity is not known.

Researchers ran the PCR with 60 Vbeta and 13 Jbeta primers. Assay: immunoSEQ multiplex PCR; the TCRdb copy retains only in-frame clones and omits some. Its listing shows 100,000 to 150,000 clones. Study results and limitations: Follow-up analysis later connected one missense variant in DCLRE1C with trimming of TCR beta V- and J-genes. Later analysis showed TCR association rates varying by HLA locus, highest for DRB1 and lowest for HLA-C.

Sequencing used PBMCs. The rearrangement joins TRBV11-2 to TRBJ1-2; a possible D gene is TRBD1 (5 bases). The TCR was taken from a young man in good health and CMV-seronegative. CDR3 in amino acids: CASSLGGDYTF. The CDR3 DNA reads TGTGCCAGCAGCTTAGGGGGGGACTACACCTTC.